The 14 T cell receptor beta chains listed next were all sequenced from one sample in a study of technical replicates of blood from a few donors. The data were produced by immunoSEQ multiplex PCR, yet TCRdb's version contains in-frame clones alone and is incomplete. The sample shows about 83,000 clones, about 92% of them seen only once. Sequencing used T cells isolated from PBMCs. The receptor set was obtained from a human donor in good health.

The chain carries TRBV4-1 and TRBJ2-7, with a possible D match to TRBD1 (6 bases). CDR1 and CDR2 from the germline V gene are MGHRA and YSYEKL. This CDR3 has 14 amino acids. V was trimmed by 1 base and J by 3 bases, leaving 10 bases between them. Written as DNA, the CDR3 is TGCGCCAGCAGCCAAGGACCACAGGGCTACGAGCAGTACTTC. The encoded protein is CASSQGPQGYEQYF.

The chain uses TRBV15 and TRBJ1-1; D might be TRBD1 (5 bases). Germline values: CDR1 LNHNV, CDR2 YYDKDF (reference sequence). CDR3 length: 15 residues. V gave up 0 bases and J gave up 3 bases, with 11 bases separating them. The CDR3 reads CATSRELGGDTEAFF. The CDR3 region has the DNA TGTGCCACCAGCAGAGAACTGGGAGGGGACACTGAAGCTTTCTTT.

This chain connects TRBV4-1 to TRBJ1-5, with D maybe TRBD1 (5 bases). V lost 2 bases and J 4 bases, leaving 9 bases between the germline ends. CDR3 size: 14 residues. Germline-derived CDR1 and CDR2 are MGHRA and YSYEKL. CDR3 nucleotides: TGCGCCAGCAGCCAACTCCAGGGAAATCAGCCCCAGCATTTT. Translating it yields CASSQLQGNQPQHF.

This sequence joins TRBV2 and TRBJ2-7; D not certain. Trimming shortened V by 6 bases and J by 3 bases, and 15 bases separated the two germline ends. The germline CDR1 and CDR2 sequences are SNHLY and FYNNEI. CDR3 length equals 14 residues. The CDR3 reads CASRTPSGYYEQYF. DNA for the CDR3: TGTGCCAGCAGAACTCCGTCCGGGTACTACGAGCAGTACTTC.

J is TRBJ2-5 and V is TRBV2; TRBD1 aligns across 11 bases. Germline trimming cut 6 bases from V and 4 bases from J; bases unmatched to any gene: 13. This CDR3 is 17 amino acids long. Germline CDR1 SNHLY, CDR2 FYNNEI. As DNA, the CDR3 is TGTGCCAGCAGGCAGGGACAGGGGGTAATTCGGAGAGAGACCCAGTACTTC. Protein sequence: CASRQGQGVIRRETQYF. Full variable domain (rest looked up from reference TRBV2 and TRBJ2-5): EPEVTQTPSHQVTQMGQEVILRCVPISNHLYFYWYRQILGQKVEFLVSFYNNEISEKSEIFDDQFSVERPDGSNFTLKIRSTKLEDSAMYFCASRQGQGVIRRETQYFGPGTRLLVL.

V is TRBV5-1 and J is TRBJ2-3; a weak D match, TRBD2 (6 bases). V was cut by 3 bases and J by 2 bases, with 13 bases left in between. The V gene's germline CDR1 is SGHRS and CDR2 YFSETQ. There are 15 residues in the CDR3. The CDR3 protein is CASSSGTYSTDTQYF. CDR3 DNA: TGCGCCAGCAGCTCCGGGACTTACTCCACAGATACGCAGTATTTT.

This chain uses TRBV5-4 with TRBJ1-3; 9 bases match TRBD1. The CDR3 has 15 amino acids. Germline lookup yields CDR1 SGHNT and CDR2 YYREEE (reference sequence). V was clipped by 4 bases and J by 3 bases; unmatched bases: 5. CDR3 in amino acids: CASSGTGGRGNTIYF. The DNA of the CDR3 is TGTGCCAGCAGCGGCACAGGGGGCCGTGGAAACACCATATATTTT.

The rearrangement joins TRBV12-5 to TRBJ2-7, with TRBD1 identical over 9 bases. V shed 2 bases and J 2 bases; nucleotides not matched to a gene: 4. The CDR3 has 15 amino acids. Germline-derived CDR1 and CDR2 are LGHNT and FRNRAP. The CDR3 region is CASGLKGQGTYEQYF. Written as DNA, the CDR3 is TGTGCTAGTGGTTTGAAGGGACAGGGCACCTACGAGCAGTACTTC.

V usage is TRBV5-1 and J usage is TRBJ2-7; 7 positions agree with TRBD1. The germline CDR1 and CDR2 sequences are SGHRS and YFSETQ. The CDR3 length is 14 residues. J was trimmed by 7 bases and V by 6 bases; bases with no gene match: 13. The CDR3 DNA is TGCGCCAGCACGAGGGACAGTTCCGGCTATGAGCAGTACTTC. This codes for CASTRDSSGYEQYF.

J is TRBJ2-1 and V is TRBV4-1, with 12 bases aligning to TRBD2. J lost 7 bases, V lost 1 base, and 8 bases had no gene match. The CDR3 has 17 amino acids. The germline CDR1 and CDR2 sequences are MGHRA and YSYEKL. CDR3 bases: TGCGCCAGCAGCCAAGGGGCTAGCGGGAGGGCACAAAATGAGCAGTTCTTC. Protein product: CASSQGASGRAQNEQFF.

The chain joins TRBV5-4 to TRBJ2-7; 10 bases map to TRBD2. The CDR3 runs to 14 residues. Trimming removed 1 base from V and 7 bases from J; junction bases left unmatched: 5. The germline CDR1 and CDR2 sequences are SGHNT and YYREEE (reference sequence). The CDR3, as DNA: TGTGCCAGCAGCTTGCTAGCGGGAGTGGGGGAGCAGTACTTC. Encoded protein: CASSLLAGVGEQYF.

In its sample, this clone was seen once. This chain uses TRBV27 with TRBJ2-2, with a weak D call TRBD1 (6 bases). Germline V gene lookup returns CDR1 MNHEY and CDR2 SMNVEV (reference sequence). Between the trimmed V and J ends, which lost 8 bases and 6 bases, there was a span of 16 bases. CDR3 length: 14 residues. In DNA form, the CDR3 reads TGTGCCAGCGGGGGCTTAGGTACGGCCGGGGAGCTGTTTTTT. Its protein product is CASGGLGTAGELFF.

The chain uses TRBV6-5 and TRBJ2-3; D is unclear. This CDR3 contains 15 residues. V was pared by 3 bases and J by 2 bases, with 12 bases between. Germline V gene data show CDR1 as MNHEY and CDR2 as SVGAGI. CDR3 loop: CASSYTLTHTDTQYF. The CDR3, as DNA: TGTGCCAGCAGTTATACGCTCACTCACACAGATACGCAGTATTTT.

The J gene is TRBJ2-3, the V gene TRBV10-1; 8 positions agree with TRBD1. Germline CDR1 WNHNN, CDR2 SYGVQD (reference sequence). The V segment lost 6 bases and the J segment 4 bases; nucleotides outside the gene matches: 12. The CDR3 length is 16 residues. The CDR3 sequence: CASSDRGPPKADTQYF. The CDR3 bases are TGCGCCAGCAGCGACAGGGGCCCACCCAAAGCAGATACGCAGTATTTT.